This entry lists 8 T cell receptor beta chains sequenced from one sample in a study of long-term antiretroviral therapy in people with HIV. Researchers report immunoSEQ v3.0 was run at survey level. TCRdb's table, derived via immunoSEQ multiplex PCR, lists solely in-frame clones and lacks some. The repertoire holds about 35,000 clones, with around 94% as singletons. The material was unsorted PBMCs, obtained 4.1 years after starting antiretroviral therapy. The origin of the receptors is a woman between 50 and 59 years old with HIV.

CDR3 sequence (DNA): TGTGCCAGCAGCCTAGAGGGAACGCAAGCCTACGAGCAGTACTTC. Its translation is CASSLEGTQAYEQYF. The rearrangement uses TRBV9 and TRBJ2-7, with TRBD2 as a possible D gene (5 bases). The germline V gene has CDR1 SGDLS and CDR2 YYNGEE. The CDR3 sequence is 15 residues long. V was clipped by 4 bases and J by 2 bases, with 16 bases between them.

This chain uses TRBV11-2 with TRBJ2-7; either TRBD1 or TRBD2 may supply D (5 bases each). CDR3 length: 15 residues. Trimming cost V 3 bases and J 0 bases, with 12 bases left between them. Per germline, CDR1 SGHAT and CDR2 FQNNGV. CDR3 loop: CASSFGAGFSYEQYF. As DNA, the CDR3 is TGTGCCAGCAGCTTCGGGGCCGGATTCTCCTACGAGCAGTACTTC.

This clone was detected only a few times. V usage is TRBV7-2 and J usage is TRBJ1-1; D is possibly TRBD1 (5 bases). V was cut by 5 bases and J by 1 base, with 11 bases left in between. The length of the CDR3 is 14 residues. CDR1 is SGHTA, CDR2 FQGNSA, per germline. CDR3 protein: CASSTPGPNTEAFF. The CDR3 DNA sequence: TGTGCCAGCAGCACTCCGGGGCCGAACACTGAAGCTTTCTTT.

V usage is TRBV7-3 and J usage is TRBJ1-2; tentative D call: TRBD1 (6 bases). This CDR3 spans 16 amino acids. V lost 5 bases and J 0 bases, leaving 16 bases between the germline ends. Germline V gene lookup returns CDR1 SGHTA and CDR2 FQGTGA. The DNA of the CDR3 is TGTGCCAGCAGCGCCGGGGCCAGGGGATCTAACTATGGCTACACCTTC. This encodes CASSAGARGSNYGYTF.

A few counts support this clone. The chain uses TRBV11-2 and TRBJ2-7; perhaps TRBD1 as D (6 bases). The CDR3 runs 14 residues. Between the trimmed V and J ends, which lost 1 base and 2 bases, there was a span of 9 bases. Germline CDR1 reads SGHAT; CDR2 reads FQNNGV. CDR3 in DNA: TGTGCCAGCAGCTTAGGCCAGGGGACCTACGAGCAGTACTTC. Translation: CASSLGQGTYEQYF.

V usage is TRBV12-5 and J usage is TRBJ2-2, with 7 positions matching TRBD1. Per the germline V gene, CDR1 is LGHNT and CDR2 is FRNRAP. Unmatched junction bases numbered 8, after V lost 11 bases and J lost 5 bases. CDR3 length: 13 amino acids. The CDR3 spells CACYPGQTGELFF. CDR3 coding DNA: TGTGCTTGTTATCCGGGACAGACCGGGGAGCTGTTTTTT.

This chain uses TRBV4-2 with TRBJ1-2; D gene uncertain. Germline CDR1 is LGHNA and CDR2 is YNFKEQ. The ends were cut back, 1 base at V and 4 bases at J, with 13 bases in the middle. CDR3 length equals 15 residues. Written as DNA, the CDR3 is TGTGCCAGCAGCCAAGGGCCGGTTTTCAGCTATGGCTACACCTTC. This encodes CASSQGPVFSYGYTF.

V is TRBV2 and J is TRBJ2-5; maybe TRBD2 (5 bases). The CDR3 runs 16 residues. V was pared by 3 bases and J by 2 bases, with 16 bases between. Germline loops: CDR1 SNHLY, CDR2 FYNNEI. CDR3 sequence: CASSDRLARNQETQYF. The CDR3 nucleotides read TGTGCCAGCAGTGATCGGCTAGCCCGGAATCAAGAGACCCAGTACTTC.